This paragraph reports one T cell receptor beta chain. The sample is drawn from a study of blood T cell repertoires in COVID-19. Overall study context: Sample material is recorded as cDNA or gDNA derived from T cells, B-cell-depleted T cells, or PBMCs.

Looked up from germline, CDR1 is SGHTA and CDR2 is FQGTGA. The V gene end was trimmed by 5 bases and the J gene end by 1 base; junction bases not matched to a gene: 10. The CDR3 runs to 17 residues. Clones were sequenced by immunoSEQ multiplex PCR, and TCRdb holds only the in-frame ones, with some missing. The repertoire holds some 310,000 clones, around 90% seen once, with 1% in the top ten. This receptor was obtained from a man in his fifties or sixties with active or convalescent COVID-19. The sequenced sample consisted of peripheral blood. The gene calls are TRBV7-3 and TRBJ2-7, with 11 bases that match TRBD2. This chain's CDR3 is CASSPSQTSGASYEQYF. CDR3 sequence (DNA): TGTGCCAGCAGCCCCTCTCAGACTAGCGGGGCGTCCTACGAGCAGTACTTC.